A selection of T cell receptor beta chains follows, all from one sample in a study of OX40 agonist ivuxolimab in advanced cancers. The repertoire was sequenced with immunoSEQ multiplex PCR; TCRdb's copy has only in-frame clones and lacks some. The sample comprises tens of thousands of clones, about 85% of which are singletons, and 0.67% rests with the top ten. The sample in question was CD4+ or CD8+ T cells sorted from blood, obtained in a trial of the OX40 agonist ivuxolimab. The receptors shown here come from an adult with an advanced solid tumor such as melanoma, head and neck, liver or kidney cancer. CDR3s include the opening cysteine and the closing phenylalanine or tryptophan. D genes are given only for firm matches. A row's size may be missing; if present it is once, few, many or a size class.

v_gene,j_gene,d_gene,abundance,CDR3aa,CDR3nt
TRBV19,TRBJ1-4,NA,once,CASKSGATNEKLFF,TGTGCCAGTAAATCGGGGGCAACTAATGAAAAACTGTTTTTT
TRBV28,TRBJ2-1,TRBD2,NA,CASTPGGLAGNEQFF,TGTGCCAGCACTCCGGGGGGACTAGCGGGAAATGAGCAGTTCTTC
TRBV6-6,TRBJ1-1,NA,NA,CASSYVPTEAFF,TGTGCCAGCAGTTACGTGCCCACTGAAGCTTTCTTT
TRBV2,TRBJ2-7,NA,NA,CASSGPYYEQYF,TGTGCCAGCAGTGGGCCCTACTACGAGCAGTACTTC
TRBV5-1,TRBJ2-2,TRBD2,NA,CASLPGEGTGELFF,TGCGCCAGCCTTCCTGGGGAGGGCACCGGGGAGCTGTTTTTT
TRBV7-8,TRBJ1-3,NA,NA,CASSTKRTGGRNTIYF,TGTGCCAGCAGCACGAAGCGGACGGGGGGCAGAAACACCATATATTTT
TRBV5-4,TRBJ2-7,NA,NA,CASSSDRSYEQYF,TGTGCCAGCAGCTCGGACAGATCCTACGAGCAGTACTTC
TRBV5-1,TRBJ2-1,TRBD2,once,CASSLTSSGNGDEQFF,TGCGCCAGCAGCTTGACGTCTAGCGGAAACGGGGATGAGCAGTTCTTC
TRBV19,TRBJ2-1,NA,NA,CASSTGSYNEQFF,TGTGCCAGTAGTACTGGCAGCTACAATGAGCAGTTCTTC
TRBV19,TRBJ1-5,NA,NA,CASSIDGQNQPQHF,TGTGCCAGTAGTATAGACGGACAGAATCAGCCCCAGCATTTT
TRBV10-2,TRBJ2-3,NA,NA,CASSEYLENTDTQYF,TGCGCCAGCAGTGAGTATCTGGAAAACACAGATACGCAGTATTTT
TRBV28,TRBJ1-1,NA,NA,CAGRGSSTEAFF,TGTGCCGGAAGGGGGAGTAGCACTGAAGCTTTCTTT
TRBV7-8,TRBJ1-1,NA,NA,CASSQAHLNTEAFF,TGTGCCAGCAGCCAGGCGCACCTGAACACTGAAGCTTTCTTT
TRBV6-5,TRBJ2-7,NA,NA,CAIAGDKFYEQYF,TGTGCCATCGCGGGGGACAAATTCTACGAGCAGTACTTC
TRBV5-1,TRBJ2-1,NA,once,CASSLVGDEQFF,TGCGCCAGCAGCTTGGTGGGGGATGAGCAGTTCTTC
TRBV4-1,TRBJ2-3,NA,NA,CASSQPSDYPTDTQYF,TGCGCCAGCAGCCAACCATCAGACTATCCCACAGATACGCAGTATTTT
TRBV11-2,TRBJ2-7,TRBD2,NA,CASRGLAGYYEQYF,TGTGCCAGCAGGGGACTAGCGGGATACTACGAGCAGTACTTC
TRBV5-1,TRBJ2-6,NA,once,CASSLNRASGANVLTF,TGCGCCAGCAGCTTGAACAGGGCTTCTGGGGCCAACGTCCTGACTTTC
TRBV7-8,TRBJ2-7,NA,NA,CASSPYGYEQYF,TGTGCCAGCAGCCCTTACGGCTACGAGCAGTACTTC
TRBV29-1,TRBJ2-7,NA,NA,CSVAGLRGTYEQYF,TGCAGCGTTGCGGGCCTCAGGGGTACCTACGAGCAGTACTTC
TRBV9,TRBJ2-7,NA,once,CASSVGDLYYEQYF,TGTGCCAGCAGCGTAGGGGACCTGTACTACGAGCAGTACTTC
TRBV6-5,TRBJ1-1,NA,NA,CASSFQVNTEAFF,TGTGCCAGCAGTTTCCAAGTGAACACTGAAGCTTTCTTT
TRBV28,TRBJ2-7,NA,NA,CASSFYANSYEQYF,TGTGCCAGCAGTTTTTACGCTAACTCCTACGAGCAGTACTTC
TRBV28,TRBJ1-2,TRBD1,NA,CASSQAGQNKYYGYTF,TGTGCCAGCAGTCAAGCGGGACAGAACAAATACTATGGCTACACCTTC
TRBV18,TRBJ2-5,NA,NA,CASSPHQETQYF,TGTGCCAGCTCACCGCACCAAGAGACCCAGTACTTC
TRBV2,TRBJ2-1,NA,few,CASLGIRSYNEQFF,TGTGCCTCCCTGGGCATAAGATCCTACAATGAGCAGTTCTTC
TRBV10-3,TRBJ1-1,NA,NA,CAISPGRGANTEAFF,TGTGCCATCAGTCCAGGTCGTGGAGCTAACACTGAAGCTTTCTTT
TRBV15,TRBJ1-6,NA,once,CATSQYYNSPLHF,TGTGCCACCAGCCAGTACTATAATTCACCCCTCCACTTT
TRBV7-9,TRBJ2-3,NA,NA,CASSLEQARDTQYF,TGTGCCAGCAGCTTAGAACAGGCACGGGATACGCAGTATTTT
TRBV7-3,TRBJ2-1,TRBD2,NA,CASSSPGLAVNEQFF,TGTGCCAGCAGCTCTCCGGGACTAGCGGTCAATGAGCAGTTCTTC
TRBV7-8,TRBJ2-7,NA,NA,CASSLAPNSYEQYF,TGTGCCAGCAGCTTAGCCCCGAACTCCTACGAGCAGTACTTC
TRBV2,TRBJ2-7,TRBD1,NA,CASSFRDRGHYEQYF,TGTGCCAGCAGTTTTAGGGACAGGGGGCACTACGAGCAGTACTTC
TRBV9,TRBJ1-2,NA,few,CASSPPESAGHLNYGYTF,TGTGCCAGCAGCCCCCCGGAAAGCGCAGGACACCTTAACTATGGCTACACCTTC
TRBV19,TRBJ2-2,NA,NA,CASSPRTNTGELFF,TGTGCCAGTAGTCCGCGGACGAACACCGGGGAGCTGTTTTTT
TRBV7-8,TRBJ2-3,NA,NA,CASSLVGGDTQYF,TGTGCCAGCAGCTTAGTTGGCGGAGATACGCAGTATTTT
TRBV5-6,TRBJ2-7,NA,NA,CASSLGFASDEQYF,TGTGCCAGCAGCTTGGGGTTTGCTTCAGACGAGCAGTACTTC
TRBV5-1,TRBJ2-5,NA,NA,CASSLDTGWQETQYF,TGCGCCAGCAGCTTGGATACAGGGTGGCAAGAGACCCAGTACTTC
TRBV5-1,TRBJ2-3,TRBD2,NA,CASSSIGLAGLTDTQYF,TGCGCCAGCAGCTCCATCGGACTAGCGGGCCTCACAGATACGCAGTATTTT
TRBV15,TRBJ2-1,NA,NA,CATSRDLGPGLQFF,TGTGCCACCAGCAGAGATTTGGGGCCGGGATTACAGTTCTTC
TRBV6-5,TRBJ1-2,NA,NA,CASSGMEGNYGYTF,TGTGCCAGCAGTGGGATGGAGGGTAACTATGGCTACACCTTC
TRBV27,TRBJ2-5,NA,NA,CASGVERAGPQETQYF,TGTGCCAGCGGGGTCGAGCGGGCAGGCCCACAAGAGACCCAGTACTTC
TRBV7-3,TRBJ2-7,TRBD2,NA,CASSSQGLQDEQYF,TGTGCCAGCAGCTCCCAGGGACTACAGGACGAGCAGTACTTC
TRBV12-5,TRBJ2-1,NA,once,CASGLFAGGSYNEQFF,TGTGCTAGTGGTTTGTTTGCGGGTGGGTCCTACAATGAGCAGTTCTTC
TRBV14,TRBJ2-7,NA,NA,CASSLRAALHEQYF,TGTGCCAGCAGTCTGCGCGCGGCCTTACACGAGCAGTACTTC
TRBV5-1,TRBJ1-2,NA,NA,CASSLDGGPNYGYTF,TGCGCCAGCAGCTTGGATGGGGGGCCTAACTATGGCTACACCTTC
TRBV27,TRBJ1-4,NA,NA,CASSWATGEKLFF,TGTGCCAGCAGTTGGGCCACCGGTGAAAAACTGTTTTTT
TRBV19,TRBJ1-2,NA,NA,CASSITGTGGYTF,TGTGCCAGTAGTATTACTGGGACGGGCGGCTACACCTTC
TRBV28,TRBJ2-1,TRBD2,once,CASSPGASGRPNEQFF,TGTGCCAGCAGTCCCGGGGCTAGCGGGAGGCCCAATGAGCAGTTCTTC
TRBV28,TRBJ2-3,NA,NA,CAVGSTDTQYF,TGTGCCGTAGGAAGCACAGATACGCAGTATTTT
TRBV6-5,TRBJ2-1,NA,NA,CASRGARGYNEQFF,TGTGCCAGCAGGGGGGCCAGGGGATACAATGAGCAGTTCTTC
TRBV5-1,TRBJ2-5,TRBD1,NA,CASSLAGGQGRTQYF,TGCGCCAGCAGCTTGGCCGGTGGACAGGGTCGGACCCAGTACTTC
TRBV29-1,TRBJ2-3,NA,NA,CSVDGTQILTDTQYF,TGCAGCGTTGATGGGACACAGATCCTCACAGATACGCAGTATTTT
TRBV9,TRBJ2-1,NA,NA,CASSPHRVAGARDNEQFF,TGTGCCAGCAGCCCCCATAGGGTAGCAGGGGCGCGGGACAATGAGCAGTTCTTC
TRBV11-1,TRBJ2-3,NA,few,CASSSNAGEPTDTQYF,TGTGCCAGCAGCTCAAACGCCGGGGAACCCACAGATACGCAGTATTTT
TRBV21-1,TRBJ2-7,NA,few,CASSLRGRILYEQYF,TGTGCCAGCAGCCTAAGGGGGCGGATACTCTACGAGCAGTACTTC
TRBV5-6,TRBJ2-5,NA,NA,CASSLGTGRGTQYF,TGTGCCAGCAGCTTGGGAACAGGGAGGGGGACCCAGTACTTC
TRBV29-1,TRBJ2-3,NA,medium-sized,CSVETYDTQYF,TGCAGCGTTGAGACATACGATACGCAGTATTTT